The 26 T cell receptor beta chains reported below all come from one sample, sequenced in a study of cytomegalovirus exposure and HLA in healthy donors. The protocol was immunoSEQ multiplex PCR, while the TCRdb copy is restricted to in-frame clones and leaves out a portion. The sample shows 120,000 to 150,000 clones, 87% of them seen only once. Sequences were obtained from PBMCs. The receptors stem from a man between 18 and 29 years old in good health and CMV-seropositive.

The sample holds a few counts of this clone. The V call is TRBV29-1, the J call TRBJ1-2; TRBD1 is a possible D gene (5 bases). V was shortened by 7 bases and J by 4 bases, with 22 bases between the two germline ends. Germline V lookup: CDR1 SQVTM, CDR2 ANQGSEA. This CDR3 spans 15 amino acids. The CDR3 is CSATGVGEEPYGYTF. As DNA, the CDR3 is TGCAGCGCAACGGGGGTGGGTGAGGAACCCTATGGCTACACCTTC.

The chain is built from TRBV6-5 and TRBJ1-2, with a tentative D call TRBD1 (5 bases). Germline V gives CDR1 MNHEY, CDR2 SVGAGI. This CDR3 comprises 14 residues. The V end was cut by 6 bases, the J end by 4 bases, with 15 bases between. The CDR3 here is CASSPLSGRYGYTF. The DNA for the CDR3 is TGTGCCAGCAGCCCACTTTCAGGGCGCTATGGCTACACCTTC.

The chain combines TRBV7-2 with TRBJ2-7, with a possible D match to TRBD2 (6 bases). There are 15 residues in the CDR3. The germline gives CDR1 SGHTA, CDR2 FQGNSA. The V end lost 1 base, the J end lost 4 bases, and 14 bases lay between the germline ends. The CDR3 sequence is CASSLVWGEGYEQYF. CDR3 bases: TGTGCCAGCAGCTTAGTATGGGGGGAAGGTTACGAGCAGTACTTC.

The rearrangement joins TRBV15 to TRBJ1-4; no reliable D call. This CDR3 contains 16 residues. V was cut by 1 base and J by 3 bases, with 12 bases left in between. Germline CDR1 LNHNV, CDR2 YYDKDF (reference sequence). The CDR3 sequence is CATSRVGFRANEKLFF. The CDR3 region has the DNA TGTGCCACCAGCAGAGTCGGCTTTCGGGCTAATGAAAAACTGTTTTTT. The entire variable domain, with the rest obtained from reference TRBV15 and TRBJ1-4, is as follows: DAMVIQNPRYQVTQFGKPVTLSCSQTLNHNVMYWYQQKSSQAPKLLFHYYDKDFNNEADTPDNFQSRRPNTSFCFLDIRSPGLGDTAMYLCATSRVGFRANEKLFFGSGTQLSVL.

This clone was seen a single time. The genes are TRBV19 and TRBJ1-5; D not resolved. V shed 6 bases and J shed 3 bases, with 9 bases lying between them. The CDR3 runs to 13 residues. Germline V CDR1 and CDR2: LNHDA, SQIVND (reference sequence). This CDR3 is CASSAGINQPQHF. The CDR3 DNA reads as TGTGCCAGTAGCGCGGGAATCAATCAGCCCCAGCATTTT.

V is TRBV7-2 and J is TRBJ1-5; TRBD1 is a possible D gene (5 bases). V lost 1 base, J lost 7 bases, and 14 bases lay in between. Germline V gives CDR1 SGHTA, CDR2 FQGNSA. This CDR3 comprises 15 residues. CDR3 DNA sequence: TGTGCCAGCAGCTTAGGTTCGTCAGGGCTGCAGCCCCAGCATTTT. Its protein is CASSLGSSGLQPQHF.

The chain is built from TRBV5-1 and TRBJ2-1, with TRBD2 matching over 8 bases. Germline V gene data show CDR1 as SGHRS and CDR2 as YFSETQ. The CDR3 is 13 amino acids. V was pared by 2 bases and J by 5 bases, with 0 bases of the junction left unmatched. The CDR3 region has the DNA TGCGCCAGCAGCTTCGGGGGGGACAATGAGCAGTTCTTC. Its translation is CASSFGGDNEQFF.

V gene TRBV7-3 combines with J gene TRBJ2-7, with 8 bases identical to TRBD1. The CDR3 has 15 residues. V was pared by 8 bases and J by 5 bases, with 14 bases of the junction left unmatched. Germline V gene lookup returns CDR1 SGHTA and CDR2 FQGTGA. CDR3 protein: CASDTGQGAYHEQYF. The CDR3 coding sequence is TGTGCCAGCGACACGGGGCAGGGGGCCTACCACGAGCAGTACTTC.

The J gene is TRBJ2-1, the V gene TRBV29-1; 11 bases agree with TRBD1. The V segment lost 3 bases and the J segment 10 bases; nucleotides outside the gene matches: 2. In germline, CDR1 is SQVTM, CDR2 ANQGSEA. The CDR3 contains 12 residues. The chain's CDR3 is CSVDGTGGEQFF. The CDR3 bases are TGCAGCGTTGATGGGACAGGGGGAGAGCAGTTCTTC.

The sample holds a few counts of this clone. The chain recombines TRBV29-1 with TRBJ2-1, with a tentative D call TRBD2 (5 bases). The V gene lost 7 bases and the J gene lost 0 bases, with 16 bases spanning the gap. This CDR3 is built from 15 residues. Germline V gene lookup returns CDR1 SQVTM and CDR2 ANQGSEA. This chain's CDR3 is CSATLGGSSYNEQFF. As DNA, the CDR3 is TGCAGCGCTACCTTGGGTGGGAGCTCCTACAATGAGCAGTTCTTC.

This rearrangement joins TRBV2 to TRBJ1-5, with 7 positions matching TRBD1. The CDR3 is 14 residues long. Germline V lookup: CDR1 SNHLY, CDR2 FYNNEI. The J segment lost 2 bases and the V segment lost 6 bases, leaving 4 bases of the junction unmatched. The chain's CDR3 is CASRAGTGNQPQHF. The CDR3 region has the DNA TGTGCCAGCAGGGCCGGGACAGGCAATCAGCCCCAGCATTTT.

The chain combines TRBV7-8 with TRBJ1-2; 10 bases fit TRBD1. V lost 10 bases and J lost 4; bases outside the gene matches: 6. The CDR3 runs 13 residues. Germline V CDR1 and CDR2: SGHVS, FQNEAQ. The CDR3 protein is CATSGTGAYGYTF. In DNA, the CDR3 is TGTGCCACGTCCGGGACAGGGGCCTATGGCTACACCTTC.

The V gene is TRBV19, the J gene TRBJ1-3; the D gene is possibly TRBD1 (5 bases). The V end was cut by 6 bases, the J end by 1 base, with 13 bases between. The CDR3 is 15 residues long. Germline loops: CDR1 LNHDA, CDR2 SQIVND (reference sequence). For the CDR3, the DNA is TGTGCCAGTAGCCTCACGGGGGAATCTGGAAACACCATATATTTT. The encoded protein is CASSLTGESGNTIYF.

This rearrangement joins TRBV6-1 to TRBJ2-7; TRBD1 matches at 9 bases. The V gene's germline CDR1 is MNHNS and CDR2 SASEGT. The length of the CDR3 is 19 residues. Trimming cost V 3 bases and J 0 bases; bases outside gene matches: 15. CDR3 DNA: TGTGCCAGCAGTGAGCTACTCGGGACAGGGACTACCAGCTCCTACGAGCAGTACTTC. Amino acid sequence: CASSELLGTGTTSSYEQYF.

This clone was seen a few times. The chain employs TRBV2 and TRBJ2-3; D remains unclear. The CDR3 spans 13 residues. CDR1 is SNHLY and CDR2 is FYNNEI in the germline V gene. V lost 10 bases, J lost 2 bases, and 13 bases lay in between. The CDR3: CATTARVTDTQYF. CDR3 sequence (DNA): TGTGCCACCACGGCACGGGTCACAGATACGCAGTATTTT.

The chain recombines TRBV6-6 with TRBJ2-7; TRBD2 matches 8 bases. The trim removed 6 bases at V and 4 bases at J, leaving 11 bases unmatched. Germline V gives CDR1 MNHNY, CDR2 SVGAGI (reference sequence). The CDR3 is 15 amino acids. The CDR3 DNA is TGTGCCAGCAGCCCCCCGACTAGCGAAGGGTACGAGCAGTACTTC. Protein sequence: CASSPPTSEGYEQYF.

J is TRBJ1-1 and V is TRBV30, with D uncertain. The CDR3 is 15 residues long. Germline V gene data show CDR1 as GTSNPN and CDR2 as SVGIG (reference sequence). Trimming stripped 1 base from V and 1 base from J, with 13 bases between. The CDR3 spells CAWSGTVDRNTEAFF. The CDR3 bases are TGTGCCTGGAGTGGGACTGTTGATAGGAACACTGAAGCTTTCTTT.

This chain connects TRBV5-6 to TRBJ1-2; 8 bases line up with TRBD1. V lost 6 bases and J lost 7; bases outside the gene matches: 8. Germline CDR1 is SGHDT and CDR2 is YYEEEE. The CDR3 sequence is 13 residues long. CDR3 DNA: TGTGCCAGCACCAGGACAGGGTACAGTGGCTACACCTTC. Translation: CASTRTGYSGYTF.

The CDR3 coding sequence is TGTGCCACCCAACAGGGGCCTGCTCTCTATGGCTACACCTTC. It codes for CATQQGPALYGYTF. The chain recombines TRBV6-1 with TRBJ1-2, with 7 bases identical to TRBD1. Germline lookup yields CDR1 MNHNS and CDR2 SASEGT. The CDR3 contains 14 residues. Losses at the gene ends were 10 bases for V and 4 bases for J; bases not matched to a gene: 12.

CDR3 residues: CASSLIVGGSRYEQYF. The CDR3 bases are TGCGCCAGCAGCTTGATAGTCGGGGGGTCCAGGTACGAGCAGTACTTC. The chain employs TRBV5-1 and TRBJ2-7; 7 bases fit TRBD2. In germline, CDR1 is SGHRS, CDR2 YFSETQ. There are 16 residues in the CDR3. The ends lost 1 base at V and 4 bases at J; junction bases unmatched: 11.

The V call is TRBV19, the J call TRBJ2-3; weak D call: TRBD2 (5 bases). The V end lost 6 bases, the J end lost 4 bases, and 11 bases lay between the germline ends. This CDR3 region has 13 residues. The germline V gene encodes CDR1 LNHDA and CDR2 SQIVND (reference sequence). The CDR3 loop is CASRPGSADTQYF. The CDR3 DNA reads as TGTGCCAGTAGGCCAGGTAGCGCAGATACGCAGTATTTT.

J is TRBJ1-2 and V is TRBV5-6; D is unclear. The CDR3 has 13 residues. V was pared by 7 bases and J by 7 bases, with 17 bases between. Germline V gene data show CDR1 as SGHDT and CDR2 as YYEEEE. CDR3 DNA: TGTGCCAGCTCCCCCCCTCTCAGATCTGGCTACACCTTC. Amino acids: CASSPPLRSGYTF.

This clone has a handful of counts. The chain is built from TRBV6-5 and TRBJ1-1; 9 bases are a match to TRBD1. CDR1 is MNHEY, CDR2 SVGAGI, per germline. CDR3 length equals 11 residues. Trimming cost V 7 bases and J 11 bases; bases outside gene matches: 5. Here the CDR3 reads CASIGQGKAFF. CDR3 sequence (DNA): TGTGCCAGCATCGGACAGGGGAAGGCTTTCTTT.

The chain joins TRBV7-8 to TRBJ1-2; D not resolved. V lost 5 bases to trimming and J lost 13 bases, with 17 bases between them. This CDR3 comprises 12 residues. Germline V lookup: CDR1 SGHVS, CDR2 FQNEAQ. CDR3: CASSATTPDSTF. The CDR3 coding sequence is TGTGCCAGCAGCGCCACGACTCCCGACTCCACCTTC. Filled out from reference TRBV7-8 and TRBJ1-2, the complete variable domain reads GAGVSQSPRYKVAKRGQDVALRCDPISGHVSLFWYQQALGQGPEFLTYFQNEAQLDKSGLPSDRFFAERPEGSVSTLKIQRTQQEDSAVYLCASSATTPDSTFGSGTRLTVV.

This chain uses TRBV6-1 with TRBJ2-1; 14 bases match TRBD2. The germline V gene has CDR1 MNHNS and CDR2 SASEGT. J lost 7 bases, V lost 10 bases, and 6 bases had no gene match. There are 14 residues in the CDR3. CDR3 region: CATRTSGGNNEQFF. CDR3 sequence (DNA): TGTGCCACTCGGACTAGCGGGGGGAATAATGAGCAGTTCTTC.

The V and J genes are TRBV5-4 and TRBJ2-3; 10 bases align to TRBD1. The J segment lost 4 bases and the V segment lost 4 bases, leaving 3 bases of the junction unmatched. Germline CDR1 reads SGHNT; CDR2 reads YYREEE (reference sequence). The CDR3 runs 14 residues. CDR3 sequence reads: CASSRDRGSDTQYF. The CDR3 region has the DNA TGTGCCAGCAGCCGGGACAGGGGCTCAGATACGCAGTATTTT.